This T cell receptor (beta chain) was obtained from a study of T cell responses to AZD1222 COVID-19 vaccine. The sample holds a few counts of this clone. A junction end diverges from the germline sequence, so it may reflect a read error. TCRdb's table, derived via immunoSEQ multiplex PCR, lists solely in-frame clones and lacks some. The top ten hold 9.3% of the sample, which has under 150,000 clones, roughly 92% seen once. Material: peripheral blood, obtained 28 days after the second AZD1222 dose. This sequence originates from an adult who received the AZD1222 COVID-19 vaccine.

For the CDR3, the DNA is TGTGCTAGCAGCTTGGACTGGGACAGGGGGAAAAAACAGCCCCAGCATTTT. It is translated as CASSLDWDRGKKQPQHF. The chain combines TRBV7-7 with TRBJ1-5; 11 bases fit TRBD1. CDR1 is SSHAT and CDR2 is FNYEAQ in the germline V gene (reference sequence). The CDR3 is made up of 17 amino acids.